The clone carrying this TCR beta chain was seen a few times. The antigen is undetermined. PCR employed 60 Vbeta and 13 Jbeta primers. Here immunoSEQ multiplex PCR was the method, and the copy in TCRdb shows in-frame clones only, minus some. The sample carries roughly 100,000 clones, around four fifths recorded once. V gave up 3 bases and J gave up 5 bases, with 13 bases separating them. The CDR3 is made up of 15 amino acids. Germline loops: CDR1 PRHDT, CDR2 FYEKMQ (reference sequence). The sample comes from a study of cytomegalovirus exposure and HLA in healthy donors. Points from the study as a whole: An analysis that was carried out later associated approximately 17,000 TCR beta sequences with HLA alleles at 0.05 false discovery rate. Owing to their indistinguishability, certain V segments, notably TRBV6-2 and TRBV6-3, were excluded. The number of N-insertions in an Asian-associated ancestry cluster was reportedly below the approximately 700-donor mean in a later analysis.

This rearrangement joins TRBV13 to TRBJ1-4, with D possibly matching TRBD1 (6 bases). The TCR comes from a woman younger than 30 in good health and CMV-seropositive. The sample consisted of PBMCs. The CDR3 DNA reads TGTGCCAGCAGCTTTTGGACAGAAAGAAATGAAAAACTGTTTTTT. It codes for CASSFWTERNEKLFF. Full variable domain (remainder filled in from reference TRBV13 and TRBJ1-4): AAGVIQSPRHLIKEKRETATLKCYPIPRHDTVYWYQQGPGQDPQFLISFYEKMQSDKGSIPDRFSAQQFSDYHSELNMSSLELGDSALYFCASSFWTERNEKLFFGSGTQLSVL.